The table lists the clone carrying this T cell receptor (beta chain) with a few counts. The antigen remains undetermined. There are 15 residues in the CDR3. Germline trimming cut 1 base from V and 3 bases from J; bases unmatched to any gene: 1. Per germline, CDR1 SGHNT and CDR2 YYREEE (reference sequence). These data belong to a study of early T cells in non-severe SARS-CoV-2 infection. Study information: Chains were not paired, and sequencing was done on bulk RNA from unsorted whole blood.

cDNA molecules, individually, were tagged with unique molecular identifiers. A single record per CDR3 protein comes from TCRdb applying MiXCR to the 5' RACE reads. The table includes approximately 70,000 distinct CDR3 sequences, over 9.5% detected once. The study, taken as a whole, reports: Database matching using VDJdb favored anti-spike CD8 responses, with private and CD4 specificities left missing.

The chain links TRBV5-4 to TRBJ2-3; 11 nucleotides agree with TRBD2. Here the sequenced sample was whole blood, taken at baseline. This TCR was recovered from an adult who was a healthcare worker with PCR-confirmed SARS-CoV-2 infection or an uninfected control (not recorded which). CDR3 in amino acids: CASSLRTSGTDTQYF. The CDR3 bases are TGTGCCAGCAGCTTGAGGACTAGCGGGACAGATACGCAGTATTTT.